Listed here are 28 T cell receptor beta chains from one sample, sequenced in a study of beta chain features in type 1 diabetes. The sequenced template was cDNA made from the entire isolated RNA. Here immunoSEQ multiplex PCR was the method, and the copy in TCRdb shows in-frame clones only, minus some. The table has fewer than 900,000 clones, roughly 16% seen once. Material: naive CD4+ T cells from blood. The receptor set was obtained from a woman under 30 in good health.

This chain uses TRBV9 with TRBJ1-2; no clear D gene. Germline V gene sequence: CDR1 SGDLS, CDR2 YYNGEE. Between the trimmed V and J ends, which lost 0 bases and 7 bases, there was a span of 16 bases. This CDR3 has 15 amino acids. The CDR3 reads CASSVDSPRSGGYTF. CDR3 nucleotide sequence: TGTGCCAGCAGCGTAGACAGCCCTCGAAGTGGTGGCTACACCTTC. The full variable domain, in which reference TRBV9 and TRBJ1-2 provide the parts outside the CDR3, is DSGVTQTPKHLITATGQRVTLRCSPRSGDLSVYWYQQSLDQGLQFLIQYYNGEERAKGNILERFSAQQFPDLHSELNLSSLELGDSALYFCASSVDSPRSGGYTFGSGTRLTVV.

The chain recombines TRBV7-9 with TRBJ1-4, with D possibly being TRBD1 (5 bases). Trimming removed 5 bases from V and 2 bases from J, with 15 bases in between. Germline V gives CDR1 SEHNR, CDR2 FQNEAQ (reference sequence). The CDR3 spans 16 residues. CDR3 region: CASSPAWGETNEKLFF. CDR3 coding DNA: TGTGCCAGCAGCCCCGCTTGGGGGGAGACTAATGAAAAACTGTTTTTT. The whole variable domain, remainder taken from reference TRBV7-9 and TRBJ1-4, is DTGVSQNPRHKITKRGQNVTFRCDPISEHNRLYWYRQTLGQGPEFLTYFQNEAQLEKSRLLSDRFSAERPKGSFSTLEIQRTEQGDSAMYLCASSPAWGETNEKLFFGSGTQLSVL.

This clone was seen only a few times. The chain uses TRBV5-1 and TRBJ2-7, with TRBD2 identical over 11 bases. V lost 5 bases, J lost 2 bases, and 6 bases stayed unmatched. This CDR3 contains 15 residues. Germline CDR1 SGHRS, CDR2 YFSETQ. CDR3 DNA sequence: TGCGCCAGCAGACCACTAGCGGGAGTCCCCTACGAGCAGTACTTC. Protein: CASRPLAGVPYEQYF.

This clone was found a few times. The chain couples TRBV7-9 to TRBJ2-6, with D possibly being TRBD1 (6 bases). The V gene's germline CDR1 is SEHNR and CDR2 FQNEAQ (reference sequence). V was pared by 5 bases and J by 0 bases, with 11 bases between. The CDR3 loop spans 16 amino acids. CDR3 in amino acids: CASSRGTNSGANVLTF. The DNA of the CDR3 is TGTGCCAGCAGCAGAGGGACAAACTCTGGGGCCAACGTCCTGACTTTC.

The table lists this clone with a few counts. The chain has TRBV14 and TRBJ1-1; D unresolved. This CDR3 spans 15 amino acids. The germline CDR1 and CDR2 sequences are SGHDN and FVKESK. V lost 2 bases, J lost 1 base, and 11 bases lay in between. The CDR3 spells CASSQRARGNTEAFF. The CDR3 DNA sequence: TGTGCCAGCAGCCAAAGGGCCCGTGGGAACACTGAAGCTTTCTTT.

This clone has just a few counts. This sample also contains other DNA sequences that code for the same CDR3. CDR3 nucleotide sequence: TGTGCCAGCAGTAGGACAGGTTTCTCTGGAAACACCATATATTTT. Amino acids: CASSRTGFSGNTIYF. The J gene is TRBJ1-3, the V gene TRBV6-6; TRBD1 agrees at 7 bases. The CDR3 loop spans 15 amino acids. The V gene end was trimmed by 5 bases and the J gene end by 0 bases; junction bases not matched to a gene: 4. CDR1 is MNHNY and CDR2 is SVGAGI in the germline V gene (reference sequence).

This clone appeared a few times. V is TRBV11-1 and J is TRBJ2-1, with 7 bases identical to TRBD2. From germline, CDR1 is SGHAT and CDR2 FQDESV (reference sequence). The CDR3 is 13 residues long. V lost 8 bases and J lost 7; bases outside the gene matches: 8. In DNA, the CDR3 is TGTGCCAGCCGCTCGGGAGGACCAAATGAGCAGTTCTTC. This translates into CASRSGGPNEQFF.

A few counts support this clone. V gene TRBV10-3 combines with J gene TRBJ2-3; weak D call: TRBD2 (6 bases). V lost 3 bases to trimming and J lost 6 bases, with 7 bases between them. The CDR3 runs to 12 residues. Germline loops: CDR1 ENHRY, CDR2 SYGVKD. CDR3 in amino acids: CAISDREDTQYF. The CDR3 DNA reads TGTGCCATCAGTGATCGGGAGGATACGCAGTATTTT.

This clone has a handful of counts. V is TRBV2 and J is TRBJ1-2; 8 bases align to TRBD1. This CDR3 region has 12 residues. The germline V gene has CDR1 SNHLY and CDR2 FYNNEI. V was pared by 8 bases and J by 6 bases, with 5 bases of the junction left unmatched. CDR3 protein: CASRTGGDGYTF. CDR3 DNA sequence: TGTGCCAGCCGCACAGGGGGAGATGGCTACACCTTC.

V usage is TRBV7-8 and J usage is TRBJ1-5, with no clear D. This CDR3 has 13 amino acids. V lost 5 bases and J lost 5, with 10 bases in between. Germline V gives CDR1 SGHVS, CDR2 FQNEAQ. The CDR3 nucleotides are TGTGCCAGCAGCCCCCACCTATATCAGCCCCAGCATTTT. Residues: CASSPHLYQPQHF.

This rearrangement joins TRBV7-9 to TRBJ2-7; D assignment may be TRBD1 or TRBD2 (5 bases each). CDR3 length: 15 amino acids. Germline V gene data show CDR1 as SEHNR and CDR2 as FQNEAQ (reference sequence). The V gene lost 5 bases and the J gene lost 5 bases, with 19 bases spanning the gap. CDR3 loop: CASSEPGRTRDEQYF. For the CDR3, the DNA is TGTGCCAGCAGCGAACCGGGACGGACAAGGGACGAGCAGTACTTC. The full variable domain, its missing parts supplied by reference TRBV7-9 and TRBJ2-7, is DTGVSQNPRHKITKRGQNVTFRCDPISEHNRLYWYRQTLGQGPEFLTYFQNEAQLEKSRLLSDRFSAERPKGSFSTLEIQRTEQGDSAMYLCASSEPGRTRDEQYFGPGTRLTVT.

The chain is built from TRBV28 and TRBJ2-7; possibly TRBD1 for D (6 bases). This CDR3 has 12 amino acids. V was clipped by 8 bases and J by 3 bases, with 11 bases between them. CDR1 and CDR2 from the germline V gene are MDHEN and SYDVKM. The CDR3 coding sequence is TGTGCCAGCCTCGGGACAAGCTACGAGCAGTACTTC. Protein: CASLGTSYEQYF.

The chain joins TRBV7-9 to TRBJ2-7; 9 bases line up with TRBD1. The germline gives CDR1 SEHNR, CDR2 FQNEAQ (reference sequence). The CDR3 totals 18 residues. After removal of 5 bases from V and 0 bases from J, the junction contained 14 bases not matched to a gene. The CDR3 sequence is CASSPRGGQGYSSYEQYF. CDR3 nucleotide sequence: TGTGCCAGCAGCCCAAGGGGGGGACAGGGATACAGCTCCTACGAGCAGTACTTC.

For this clone: Additional DNA sequences in this sample encode the identical CDR3. The genes are TRBV15 and TRBJ2-7, with D uncertain. This CDR3 comprises 14 residues. V dropped 0 bases and J dropped 0 bases, with 6 bases sitting between them. Germline V gene sequence: CDR1 LNHNV, CDR2 YYDKDF (reference sequence). In DNA, the CDR3 is TGTGCCACCAGCAGAGATCTGTCCTCCTACGAGCAGTACTTC. Residues: CATSRDLSSYEQYF.

This clone was observed a few times. The chain links TRBV5-6 to TRBJ2-1, with 12 bases lining up with TRBD2. Germline CDR1 and CDR2: SGHDT and YYEEEE. V was clipped by 1 base and J by 10 bases; unmatched bases: 9. The CDR3 is 16 amino acids. The DNA for the CDR3 is TGTGCCAGCAGCTTGAGTCTAGCGGGAGGGCCTCGGGAGCAGTTCTTC. This translates into CASSLSLAGGPREQFF.

V and J are TRBV27 and TRBJ2-1; either TRBD1 or TRBD2 may supply D (5 bases each). V shed 0 bases and J shed 10 bases, with 16 bases lying between them. Germline CDR1 MNHEY, CDR2 SMNVEV (reference sequence). This CDR3 has 15 residues. CDR3 coding DNA: TGTGCCAGCAGTTTATCGAGTTGGGGGTCGCGAGAGCAGTTCTTC. The encoded protein is CASSLSSWGSREQFF.

This clone came up a few times. V gene TRBV28 combines with J gene TRBJ2-7, with 10 bases identical to TRBD1. The J call may be incorrect, as the DNA end agrees better with TRBJ2-1. Germline CDR1 is MDHEN and CDR2 is SYDVKM. The CDR3 sequence is 13 residues long. The CDR3 loop reads CASSLGGQGPQFF. Written as DNA, the CDR3 is TGTGCCAGCAGTTTGGGGGGACAGGGGCCTCAGTTCTTC.

This chain uses TRBV2 with TRBJ2-7; D perhaps matches TRBD2 (5 bases). Between the trimmed V and J ends, which lost 6 bases and 2 bases, there was a span of 17 bases. Per germline, CDR1 SNHLY and CDR2 FYNNEI. This CDR3 region has 15 residues. In DNA form, the CDR3 reads TGTGCCAGCAGCCTAGAAGAGGGTGGAGCCTACGAGCAGTACTTC. It encodes CASSLEEGGAYEQYF.

This chain joins TRBV7-9 and TRBJ2-1; D is ambiguous. In germline, CDR1 is SEHNR, CDR2 FQNEAQ (reference sequence). This CDR3 is built from 9 residues. V was shortened by 5 bases and J by 12 bases, with 5 bases between the two germline ends. For the CDR3, the DNA is TGTGCCAGCAGCCCCTCGCAGTTCTTC. It encodes CASSPSQFF.

The V and J genes are TRBV15 and TRBJ2-1, with 10 bases fitting TRBD2. V trimming: 9 bases; J trimming: 7 bases; junction bases outside the gene matches: 12. The CDR3 is 15 residues long. CDR1 is LNHNV and CDR2 is YYDKDF in the germline V gene (reference sequence). CDR3 in amino acids: CATALAGAALNEQFF. CDR3 bases: TGTGCCACGGCGCTAGCGGGAGCCGCCTTAAATGAGCAGTTCTTC.

This chain joins TRBV10-3 and TRBJ1-1; 7 bases fit TRBD1. The length of the CDR3 is 15 residues. Germline V gene sequence: CDR1 ENHRY, CDR2 SYGVKD. Losses at the gene ends were 10 bases for V and 0 bases for J; bases not matched to a gene: 11. This CDR3 reads CATRGQDGMNTEAFF. The CDR3 coding sequence is TGTGCCACCCGCGGACAGGACGGTATGAACACTGAAGCTTTCTTT.

This clone was counted only a few times. This sequence joins TRBV15 and TRBJ2-7; maybe TRBD1 (5 bases). CDR3 size: 13 residues. CDR1 is LNHNV and CDR2 is YYDKDF in the germline V gene (reference sequence). Deletions cut 3 bases from V and 1 base from J, with 7 bases between. In DNA, the CDR3 is TGTGCCACCAGCAGGGACAAGTCCTACGAGCAGTACTTC. It translates to CATSRDKSYEQYF.

The V call is TRBV6-6, the J call TRBJ2-7; D might be TRBD1 (6 bases). With 4 bases removed from V and 6 bases from J, the gap between germline ends came to 10 bases. The CDR3 runs to 12 residues. Germline CDR1 is MNHNY and CDR2 is SVGAGI (reference sequence). This CDR3 is CASSLTGLEQYF. The CDR3 DNA follows: TGTGCCAGCAGTTTGACAGGCCTCGAGCAGTACTTC.

This chain connects TRBV4-1 to TRBJ2-1; 9 bases map to TRBD2. V lost 0 bases, J lost 9 bases, and 6 bases stayed unmatched. CDR1 and CDR2 (germline): MGHRA, YSYEKL. This CDR3 comprises 15 residues. The CDR3 nucleotides read TGCGCCAGCAGCCAAGAGGGAAGCGGGAGGAGTGAGCAGTTCTTC. This codes for CASSQEGSGRSEQFF.

The rearrangement uses TRBV7-9 and TRBJ2-5, with unresolved D. This CDR3 spans 14 amino acids. In germline, CDR1 is SEHNR, CDR2 FQNEAQ (reference sequence). The germline V and J ends were trimmed by 7 bases and 7 bases, with 19 bases remaining between them. For the CDR3, the DNA is TGTGCCAGCAAGGGCCAGGAACGTTTCGGGACCCAGTACTTC. Amino acids: CASKGQERFGTQYF.

Only a few counts were recorded for this clone. The V call is TRBV10-3, the J call TRBJ2-5; TRBD1 aligns across 7 bases. J lost 2 bases, V lost 6 bases, and 6 bases had no gene match. The CDR3 has 14 residues. Germline CDR1 reads ENHRY; CDR2 reads SYGVKD. CDR3 amino acids: CAIRGDRTQETQYF. CDR3 in DNA: TGTGCCATCAGAGGGGACAGAACTCAAGAGACCCAGTACTTC.

This clone was counted only a few times. The rearrangement uses TRBV5-1 and TRBJ2-7; 7 bases line up with TRBD2. Trimming cost V 0 bases and J 0 bases; bases outside gene matches: 6. This CDR3 has 16 residues. Germline assignment: CDR1 SGHRS and CDR2 YFSETQ. DNA for the CDR3: TGCGCCAGCAGCTTGGATGGCGGGAGTTCCTCCTACGAGCAGTACTTC. This codes for CASSLDGGSSSYEQYF.

The V and J genes are TRBV12-5 and TRBJ2-3; 8 bases map to TRBD2. This CDR3 spans 15 amino acids. Germline CDR1 and CDR2: LGHNT and FRNRAP. The J segment lost 8 bases and the V segment lost 7 bases, leaving 14 bases of the junction unmatched. CDR3 in DNA: TGTGCTAGTGAGCGGGAGTGGGGGGCACAGACTACGCAGTATTTT. Protein: CASEREWGAQTTQYF. The full variable domain, its missing parts supplied by reference TRBV12-5 and TRBJ2-3, is DARVTQTPRHKVTEMGQEVTMRCQPILGHNTVFWYRQTMMQGLELLAYFRNRAPLDDSGMPKDRFSAEMPDATLATLKIQPSEPRDSAVYFCASEREWGAQTTQYFGPGTRLTVL.